This T cell receptor beta chain comes out of a study of Tregs in tolerant kidney transplant recipients. Study conclusions and caveats: Findings come from small patient numbers and require larger validation.

The germline V gene encodes CDR1 MNHEY and CDR2 SVGEGT. The CDR3 loop spans 14 amino acids. Between the trimmed V and J ends, which lost 6 bases and 3 bases, there was a span of 15 bases. TCRdb's table, derived via immunoSEQ multiplex PCR, lists solely in-frame clones and lacks some. The table lists 25,000 to 35,000 clones, with 6.5% to 8% in the top ten. To note about this clone: What it binds is not known. Sequencing ends 3 residues short of the CDR3 end; the germline J gene provides the rest.

The material was CD8+ T cells from blood, obtained before the transplant. The sequence came from a human donor who received a combined kidney and bone marrow transplant. The V gene is TRBV6-2 or TRBV6-3, the J gene TRBJ2-7; D is unresolved. The CDR3 loop reads CASRRTAVVYEQYF. The CDR3 bases that were read are TGTGCCAGCAGACGTACAGCTGTGGTCTACGAG.